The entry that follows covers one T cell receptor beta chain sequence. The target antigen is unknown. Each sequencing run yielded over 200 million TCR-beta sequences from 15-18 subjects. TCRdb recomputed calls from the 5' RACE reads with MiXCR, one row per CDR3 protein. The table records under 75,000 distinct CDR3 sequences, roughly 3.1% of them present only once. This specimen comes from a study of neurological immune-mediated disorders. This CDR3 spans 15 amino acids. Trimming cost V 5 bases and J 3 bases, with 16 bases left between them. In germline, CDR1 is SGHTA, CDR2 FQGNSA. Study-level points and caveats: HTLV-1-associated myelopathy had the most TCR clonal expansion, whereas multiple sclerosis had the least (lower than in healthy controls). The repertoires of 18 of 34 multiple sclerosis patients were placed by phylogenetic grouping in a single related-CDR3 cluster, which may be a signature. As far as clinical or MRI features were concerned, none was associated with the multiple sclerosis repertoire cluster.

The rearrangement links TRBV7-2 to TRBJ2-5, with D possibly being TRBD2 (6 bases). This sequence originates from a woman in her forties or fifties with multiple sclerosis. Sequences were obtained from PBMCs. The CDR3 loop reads CASSVTGVGKETQYF. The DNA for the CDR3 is TGTGCCAGCAGCGTCACGGGGGTGGGGAAAGAGACCCAGTACTTC.